This T cell receptor beta chain comes out of a study of shared clonotypes between healthy human individuals. General study findings and limits: Among non-shared clonotypes, generation probabilities were lower than among those shared by all four donors.

On this clone itself: Its specificity is unknown.

Several immunoSEQ 96-well plates shared each subset's DNA, each plate a replicate. The protocol was immunoSEQ multiplex PCR, while the TCRdb copy is restricted to in-frame clones and leaves out a portion. In the table there are 1.5 million to 2.5 million clones, about 95% of which are singletons. Positive CCR7 selection of CD45RO-negative cells yielded the naive CD8 cells, and terminally differentiated effector memory CD45RA+ cells were excluded. Donors were healthy HIV-negative adults without recent acute infections or vaccinations. V was shortened by 0 bases and J by 2 bases, with 11 bases between the two germline ends. There are 14 residues in the CDR3. The germline V gene has CDR1 GTSNPN and CDR2 SVGIG (reference sequence).

This receptor was obtained from a man between 18 and 35 years old in good health. The chain has TRBV30 and TRBJ2-7; D is perhaps TRBD1 (5 bases). Sequencing was performed on naive CD8+ T cells sorted from blood. For the CDR3, the DNA is TGTGCCTGGAGTGTAGACAGTAGAGCCTACGAGCAGTACTTC. Protein product: CAWSVDSRAYEQYF.